This is a list of T cell receptor beta chains from one sample in a study of post-analysis software for immune sequencing data. TCRdb redid the calling of the PCR reads with MiXCR, one entry per CDR3 protein. This table holds approximately 260,000 distinct CDR3 sequences, 36% found once. The sequencing input was blood. The source of these receptors is a girl between 5 and 17 years old with multiple sclerosis. The CDR3 runs from the conserved cysteine through the conserved F or W. The D gene is left open where the match is weak. Clone size is shown for a subset of rows, as once, few, many or a class of expanded clone.

j_gene	v_gene	d_gene	abundance	CDR3aa	CDR3nt
TRBJ2-5	TRBV7-2	.	many	CASSFRGRRPETQYF	TGTGCCAGCAGCTTCCGTGGGAGACGACCAGAGACCCAGTACTTC
TRBJ2-5	TRBV4-1	.	many	CASSQQQDGLAPYQETQYF	TGCGCCAGCAGCCAACAGCAGGATGGCCTCGCCCCGTACCAAGAGACCCAGTACTTC
TRBJ2-2	TRBV24-1	.	.	CATNSGEKVSGELFF	TGTGCCACCAATTCGGGGGAGAAAGTCAGCGGGGAGCTGTTTTTT
TRBJ2-1	TRBV20-1	TRBD2	many	CSAPRTSGNNEQFF	TGCAGTGCTCCTCGGACTAGCGGGAACAATGAGCAGTTCTTC
TRBJ1-5	TRBV20-1	TRBD1	.	CSARKDGTGGSYSNQPQHF	TGCAGTGCTAGGAAGGATGGGACAGGGGGCTCGTATAGCAATCAGCCCCAGCATTTT
TRBJ1-1	TRBV5-1	.	few	CASSLNPSTEAFF	TGCGCCAGCAGCTTGAACCCCAGTACTGAAGCTTTCTTT
TRBJ2-3	TRBV20-1	TRBD1	few	CSAREGTGFTDTQYF	TGCAGTGCTAGAGAAGGGACAGGATTCACAGATACGCAGTATTTT
TRBJ2-2	TRBV27	.	few	CASSQGQTNTGELFF	TGTGCCAGCAGCCAAGGACAGACGAACACCGGGGAGCTGTTTTTT
TRBJ2-3	TRBV5-4	.	.	CASSNRDLPPDTQYF	TGTGCCAGCAGCAACCGGGACCTCCCCCCAGATACGCAGTATTTT
TRBJ1-6	TRBV27	.	.	CASSSRRELDSPPHF	TGTGCCAGCAGTTCCCGACGGGAGCTCGATTCACCCCCCCACTTT
TRBJ2-1	TRBV12-3/TRBV12-4	.	many	CASSAPADEQFF	TGTGCCAGCAGTGCGCCAGCCGATGAGCAGTTCTTC
TRBJ2-3	TRBV7-6	TRBD1	many	CASSFEGAMDTQYF	TGTGCCAGCAGCTTTGAGGGGGCAATGGATACGCAGTATTTT
TRBJ2-7	TRBV7-9	.	few	CASSLEQEQYF	TGTGCCAGCAGCTTAGAGCAAGAGCAGTACTTC
TRBJ2-3	TRBV30	TRBD2	few	CAWSGRGSGDTQYF	TGTGCCTGGAGTGGCCGCGGGAGTGGAGATACGCAGTATTTT
TRBJ1-1	TRBV4-1	.	few	CASSQVGDQMVPNEAFF	TGCGCCAGCAGCCAAGTGGGGGACCAAATGGTACCCAATGAAGCTTTCTTT
TRBJ1-6	TRBV7-2	.	many	CASSLMGSPLHF	TGTGCCAGCAGCTTAATGGGTTCACCCCTCCACTTT
TRBJ1-2	TRBV4-2	.	many	CASSQAGPGNYGYTF	TGTGCCAGCAGCCAAGCGGGGCCGGGGAACTATGGCTACACCTTC
TRBJ1-4	TRBV7-9	.	many	CASSLVDPQDLNEKLFF	TGTGCCAGCAGCTTGGTAGATCCTCAAGACCTGAATGAAAAACTGTTTTTT
TRBJ1-4	TRBV5-6	TRBD1	few	CASSLARTGEDRDEKLFF	TGTGCCAGCAGCCTTGCGCGGACAGGGGAAGATAGGGATGAAAAACTGTTTTTT
TRBJ1-2	TRBV12-3/TRBV12-4	.	.	CASAEYGYGYTF	TGTGCCAGCGCTGAGTACGGCTATGGCTACACCTTC
TRBJ2-5	TRBV5-1	TRBD1	many	CASSLQGFASAKTQYF	TGCGCCAGCAGCTTACAGGGGTTCGCAAGCGCAAAGACCCAGTACTTC
TRBJ1-1	TRBV20-1	.	few	CSARGPTGSAEAFF	TGCAGTGCTAGGGGCCCCACCGGCTCCGCTGAAGCTTTCTTT
TRBJ2-5	TRBV5-1	.	.	CASSLASTEQYF	TGCGCCAGCAGCTTGGCCTCCACGGAGCAGTACTTC
TRBJ2-3	TRBV5-5	TRBD2	.	CASSLLAGGGPNTDTQYF	TGTGCCAGCAGCTTGTTAGCGGGGGGGGGTCCCAACACAGATACGCAGTATTTT
TRBJ1-1	TRBV6-5	.	many	CASTPRRGLNTEAFF	TGTGCCAGCACCCCACGTAGGGGCTTGAACACTGAAGCTTTCTTT
TRBJ1-6	TRBV3-1	TRBD1	many	CASSQDLTGSSSPLHF	TGTGCCAGCAGCCAAGATTTGACAGGGAGTAGTTCACCCCTCCACTTT